This T cell receptor beta chain was found in a study of blood T cell repertoires in COVID-19. Study-wide background: Both acute and convalescent COVID-19 samples were obtained from the United States, Italy and Spain. T cells, B-cell-depleted T cells, or PBMCs provided the cDNA or gDNA that served as material.

Original processing methods: Nucleated cell number was recorded as an estimate derived from reference gene primer amplification. Method: immunoSEQ multiplex PCR; TCRdb's copy keeps in-frame clones and lacks some. From that table come the V and J calls and clone size; the DNA was used to work out D and trimming. The sample contains about 230,000 clones, around 80% of which appear only once. The germline CDR1 and CDR2 sequences are SGHTA and FQGNSA. The V gene lost 1 base and the J gene lost 6 bases, with 12 bases spanning the gap. The length of the CDR3 is 14 residues. The sequenced sample was peripheral blood. This rearrangement joins TRBV7-2 to TRBJ1-2; possible D gene TRBD1, 5 bases. This clonotype was obtained from a woman between 35 and 50 years old who had recovered from COVID-19. The CDR3 coding sequence is TGTGCCAGCAGCTTAGTAGGGGCGCCTCATGGCTACACCTTC. It encodes CASSLVGAPHGYTF.